This TCR beta chain was sequenced during a study of OX40 agonist ivuxolimab in advanced cancers. Turning to the overall study: The costimulatory receptor OX40 (CD134) was targeted by ivuxolimab, a fully human IgG2 agonistic monoclonal antibody. Intravenous ivuxolimab was administered to patients every 2 weeks at six dose levels: 0.01, 0.1, 0.3, 1.5, 3 and 10 mg/kg. Peripheral TCRbeta sequencing was intended to test whether TCR sequence diversity was altered and clonal T-cell expansion was caused by ivuxolimab. Prior anti-PD-1, anti-PD-L1 or anti-CTLA-4 therapy was permitted, and approximately 39% of dose-escalation patients had received checkpoint inhibitors. Partial responses occurred in three dose-escalation patients, of whom one had hepatocellular carcinoma and two had cutaneous melanoma. Of the approximately 54 dose-escalation patients, hepatocellular carcinoma was present in some 19, melanoma in roughly 15, renal cell carcinoma in 9 and head and neck cancer in 9. The paper describes the monotherapy dose-escalation part (N of about 57 patients) of the phase I trial of ivuxolimab. In the dose-escalation cohort, 65% to 90% of patients were male, and the mean age was about 55 years, with a range of roughly 20 to 80.

Genomic DNA was isolated from the sorted cells so that the TCRbeta CDR3 region could be sequenced. The immunoSEQ Assay was used to sequence the TCRbeta CDR3 regions. This is the immuneACCESS table as TCRdb keeps it, with only in-frame sequences that have V and J called. A part of the clones is gone; compared with another copy, unresolved V genes explain less than half, and the rest is unexplained. In all, the sample holds 100,000 to 150,000 clones, and less than 95% of those were seen once. The ten top clones hold roughly 0.85% of the sample. Trimming removed 8 bases from V and 0 bases from J, leaving 20 bases between the germline ends. In the germline V gene, CDR1 corresponds to MDHEN and CDR2 to SYDVKM. The CDR3 goes from the cysteine to the phenylalanine over 16 residues. Only the CDR3 region is kept as DNA, spanning 48 bases read in frame from base 1. Worth noting for this clone: What this receptor recognizes is not known. There are no base qualities to consult, and no much larger clone falls within one base.

Patients with autoimmune disease history or receiving systemic immunosuppression were excluded from the trial. Peripheral blood for TCR sequencing was collected from all dose cohorts at baseline, on cycle 4 day 1, and on cycle 7 day 1. Samples came from an open-label, multicenter, first-in-human phase I dose-escalation trial of ivuxolimab. The trial enrolled adults with locally advanced or metastatic head and neck squamous cell, hepatocellular, melanoma or renal cell carcinoma. Before TCR sequencing, CD4+ T cells and CD8+ T cells were sorted from peripheral blood as separate populations. Broad study findings and their caveats: Low levels of normalized T-cell clonal expansion were also seen in some patients who did not respond. At doses from 0.1 to 3.0 mg/kg, clonal expansion was seen in both CD4+ and CD8+ blood T cells between baseline and week 6. Partial responders in the 0.1-3.0 mg/kg groups had among the lowest normalized peripheral clonal expansion, especially among CD8+ T cells. On average, CD8+ T cells showed more expanded clones than CD4+ T cells after ivuxolimab. Antigen specificity was not determined for the clonally expanded peripheral T cells.

The chain is made from TRBV28 and TRBJ2-7; the D gene is tentatively TRBD1 or TRBD2, each matching 5 bases. The sequences come from CD4+ or CD8+ T cells sorted from blood, collected in a trial of the OX40 agonist ivuxolimab. The receptor's source is an adult with an advanced solid tumor such as melanoma, head and neck, liver or kidney cancer. The sequenced DNA: TGTGCCAGCCTCTCGGCCGGGACCCTAAACTCCTACGAGCAGTACTTC. It encodes CASLSAGTLNSYEQYF.